This paragraph covers one T cell receptor (beta chain) sequence. What this receptor recognizes is not known. Per-base qualities were not stored, and no clone one base away is much larger. This entry comes from a study of post-analysis software for immune sequencing data (dated by TCRdb to between 2015 and 2016). At the level of the whole study: The recorded disease courses included relapsing-remitting, secondary progressive and progressive-relapsing multiple sclerosis, and some patients had no subtype annotation. Patient repertoires were compared against around 10 previously published healthy control repertoires from donors aged about 6 to 27 years. A subset of samples was prepared in parallel using single-end sample barcoding, then pooled and co-amplified after Illumina adapter ligation. Broad study findings and their caveats: Direct clustering with F measure showed strong co-clustering of samples prepared in the same batch, prompting a batch-effect correction. Significantly higher frequencies in patients than in controls were found for several TRBV segments, including TRBV5-6, TRBV5-1 and TRBV20-1. Normalized Chao1 diversity was significantly lower in multiple sclerosis patients than controls, suggesting substantial peripheral T-cell clonal expansion. The control group was slightly older than the multiple sclerosis patient group.

CDR1 and CDR2 were assigned from the germline V gene as SGDLS and YYNGEE. V is pared back by 3 bases and J by 0 bases, with 11 bases lying between the germline termini. Spanning cysteine to phenylalanine, the CDR3 consists of 15 amino acids. This entry keeps only the CDR3 DNA: 45 bases, framed from base 1. To demonstrate the VDJtools post-analysis software, the study profiled TCR beta repertoires from the peripheral blood of under 15 young patients with multiple sclerosis. The multiple sclerosis patients were children and adolescents between roughly 6 and 17 years of age. The library was obtained by PCR. These reads were obtained on an Illumina HiSeq 2500. To reduce PCR and sequencing biases, unique molecular identifiers were built into the TCR beta cDNA libraries. Approximately 500,000 cDNA molecules were obtained for every 1 to 10 million input T cells, so each molecule roughly corresponded to one T cell. The patient libraries were prepared and sequenced with the same protocol used for the earlier healthy control dataset. Within a given batch, samples were prepared together, multiplexed and sequenced on the same HiSeq lane. On the study's bioinformatics: Raw barcoded reads were processed with MIGEC, and single-read molecular identifier groups were discarded before consensus assembly and CDR3 extraction. Clonotype tables were post-analysed with VDJtools, and diversity was normalized by down-sampling all datasets to the smallest sample size. To correct batch-related cross-sample contamination, repertoire overlap clustering matched CDR3 amino acid sequences but not nucleotide sequences. TCRdb reworked the public reads: Q25 trimming with fastp, MiXCR clone assembly, productive beta chains retained. Rows matching on CDR3 protein sequence are summarized as one entry with the most common DNA and genes. The V and J calls were determined by TCRdb, not by the authors. The sample has roughly 650,000 distinct CDR3 sequences on record, about 60% of them singletons. Over 9% of the sample goes to the ten largest clones.

The source material was blood. This receptor was obtained from a girl aged 2-9 years with multiple sclerosis. The chain is made from TRBV9 and TRBJ2-3; the D region possibly corresponds to TRBD1 (6 bases align). The CDR3 corresponds to CASSDRQESTDTQYF. The nucleotide sequence is given as TGTGCCAGCAGCGATCGACAGGAAAGCACAGATACGCAGTATTTT.